A single sample gave rise to the 24 T cell receptor beta chains below, sequenced in a study of blood T cell repertoires in COVID-19. Clones were sequenced by immunoSEQ multiplex PCR, and TCRdb holds only the in-frame ones, with some missing. The sample includes more than 300,000 clones, 91% of them seen just once. The sample was peripheral blood. The receptors stem from a woman aged 18-35 years who had recovered from COVID-19.

The chain combines TRBV7-2 with TRBJ2-3; weak D call: TRBD1 (6 bases). The germline gives CDR1 SGHTA, CDR2 FQGNSA. CDR3 length: 14 residues. V lost 2 bases and J lost 6, with 12 bases in between. CDR3 bases: TGTGCCAGCAGCTTAATGGCAGGGGCGGATACGCAGTATTTT. Translated, it gives CASSLMAGADTQYF.

The V call is TRBV6-2 or TRBV6-3, the J call TRBJ2-7; a weak D match, TRBD2 (6 bases). CDR1 is MNHEY and CDR2 is SVGEGT in the germline V gene. CDR3 size: 13 residues. The V and J ends lost 2 bases and 7 bases respectively, with 12 bases between them. The CDR3 sequence is CASSYGGVSEQYV. CDR3 coding DNA: TGTGCCAGCAGTTACGGCGGGGTGTCAGAGCAGTACGTC.

This chain joins TRBV21-1 and TRBJ2-5; the table's D call, TRBD2, was not checked against the DNA. TRBV21-1 is noted as a pseudogene. This CDR3 region has 18 residues. The CDR3 here is CASSKFGLAGAPKETQYF. The CDR3 DNA follows: TGTGCCAGCAGCAAATTTGGACTAGCGGGAGCCCCAAAAGAGACCCAGTACTTC.

The V gene is TRBV10-3, the J gene TRBJ1-2, with 7 bases identical to TRBD1. CDR3 length: 18 amino acids. J lost 6 bases, V lost 5 bases, and 21 bases had no gene match. The germline gives CDR1 ENHRY, CDR2 SYGVKD. The CDR3 loop reads CAISSKGTAPSSFHGYTF. CDR3 bases: TGTGCCATCAGTTCCAAGGGGACAGCGCCGAGCTCGTTTCATGGCTACACCTTC.

The gene calls are TRBV15 and TRBJ2-7; 8 nucleotides agree with TRBD2. This CDR3 region has 21 residues. The V and J ends lost 0 bases and 6 bases, in that order; junction bases with no gene match: 25. CDR1 and CDR2 from the germline V gene are LNHNV and YYDKDF (reference sequence). The CDR3 region has the DNA TGTGCCACCAGCAGAGATTTAGGGCAGCGGGAGTTCGGGGGATTGTTTTCCGAGCAGTACGTC. Its translation is CATSRDLGQREFGGLFSEQYV.

This chain joins TRBV3-1 (or the pseudogene TRBV3-2) and TRBJ1-2; no clear D gene. The length of the CDR3 is 14 residues. Germline values: CDR1 LGHDT, CDR2 YNNKEL (reference sequence). V was cut by 2 bases and J by 8 bases, with 15 bases left in between. Written as DNA, the CDR3 is TGTGCCAGCAGCCAAACCTTCGGGATAGGGGGCTACACCTTC. Translation gives CASSQTFGIGGYTF.

This chain uses TRBV6-1 with TRBJ1-2; possibly TRBD1 for D (5 bases). Germline V gene data show CDR1 as MNHNS and CDR2 as SASEGT. The CDR3 is 15 amino acids. V lost 3 bases, J lost 4 bases, and 15 bases lay in between. The CDR3 protein is CASSEHLSQGYGYTF. The CDR3 DNA reads as TGTGCCAGCAGTGAGCATTTGAGCCAGGGCTATGGCTACACCTTC.

The rearrangement uses TRBV9 and TRBJ2-5; 9 positions agree with TRBD2. Germline CDR1 reads SGDLS; CDR2 reads YYNGEE. The V gene end was trimmed by 7 bases and the J gene end by 0 bases; junction bases not matched to a gene: 7. The CDR3 consists of 15 residues. The CDR3 nucleotides read TGTGCCAGCGGTCGCGGGGGGGCGTACCAAGAGACCCAGTACTTC. Protein sequence: CASGRGGAYQETQYF.

The V gene is TRBV14, the J gene TRBJ2-1, with a tentative D call TRBD2 (6 bases). Germline V gene sequence: CDR1 SGHDN, CDR2 FVKESK. V was clipped by 1 base and J by 12 bases, with 16 bases between them. The CDR3 runs to 14 residues. For the CDR3, the DNA is TGTGCCAGCAGCCAAGGGCAGCGGGTGGAAGGGCAGTTCTTC. Protein: CASSQGQRVEGQFF.

In its sample, this clone was seen a few times. The chain combines TRBV24-1 with TRBJ1-5; a weak D match, TRBD1 (5 bases). Germline values: CDR1 KGHDR, CDR2 SFDVKD. Trimming cost V 6 bases and J 3 bases, with 8 bases left between them. The CDR3 totals 13 residues. The CDR3 protein is CATSRQTNQPQHF. The CDR3 DNA follows: TGTGCCACCAGTCGACAGACCAATCAGCCCCAGCATTTT.

The rearrangement uses TRBV12-5 and TRBJ1-5; TRBD1 aligns across 7 bases. Germline lookup yields CDR1 LGHNT and CDR2 FRNRAP. V was clipped by 2 bases and J by 4 bases; unmatched bases: 8. CDR3 length equals 16 residues. The CDR3 nucleotides read TGTGCTAGTGGTTTGATCTTGGGACAGCGAAATCAGCCCCAGCATTTT. Protein product: CASGLILGQRNQPQHF.

The gene calls are TRBV16 and TRBJ1-1, with 7 bases lining up with TRBD1. The germline V gene has CDR1 KGHSY and CDR2 FQNENV. The V and J ends lost 6 bases and 1 base, in that order; junction bases with no gene match: 14. The CDR3 covers 17 residues. In nucleotides, the CDR3 is TGTGCCAGCAGACAGCAGCTTACAGGGGCCAAGAACACTGAAGCTTTCTTT. It encodes CASRQQLTGAKNTEAFF. Looking up the rest from reference TRBV16 and TRBJ1-1 gives the full variable domain: GEEVAQTPKHLVRGEGQKAKLYCAPIKGHSYVFWYQQVLKNEFKFLISFQNENVFDETGMPKERFSAKCLPNSPCSLEIQATKLEDSAVYFCASRQQLTGAKNTEAFFGQGTRLTVV.

The gene calls are TRBV6-2 or TRBV6-3 and TRBJ2-7; 9 bases align to TRBD2. Germline V lookup: CDR1 MNHEY, CDR2 SVGEGT. The CDR3 loop spans 14 amino acids. After removal of 4 bases from V and 6 bases from J, the junction contained 7 bases not matched to a gene. CDR3 DNA: TGTGCCAGCAGTTCCTATAGCGGGAGAGGCGAGCAGTACGTC. Its protein product is CASSSYSGRGEQYV.

V usage is TRBV7-6 and J usage is TRBJ2-1, with 8 bases fitting TRBD2. V lost 4 bases to trimming and J lost 2 bases; unmatched junction nucleotides: 7. Germline V CDR1 and CDR2: SGHVS, FNYEAQ. This CDR3 comprises 16 residues. The CDR3 DNA reads as TGTGCCAGCAGCTCCCAGACTAGCGCAGCCTACAATGAGCAGTTCTTC. Protein sequence: CASSSQTSAAYNEQFF.

The chain joins TRBV14 to TRBJ1-4; D is uncertain. Trimming left V 2 bases short and J 8 bases short, with 15 bases between. CDR3 length: 15 amino acids. The germline CDR1 and CDR2 sequences are SGHDN and FVKESK. The CDR3 DNA reads TGTGCCAGCAGCCAAAATCACAGCCCTTCGGAAAAACTGTTTTTT. This translates into CASSQNHSPSEKLFF.

The chain carries TRBV10-3 and TRBJ2-1; the D gene is possibly TRBD1 (6 bases). The CDR3 length is 14 residues. Germline CDR1 ENHRY, CDR2 SYGVKD. Trimming left V 6 bases short and J 2 bases short, with 11 bases between. CDR3 in DNA: TGTGCCATCAGCGTCGGGACAACCTACAATGAGCAGTTCTTC. Its protein is CAISVGTTYNEQFF.

The genes are TRBV12-5 and TRBJ1-2; D unclear. The CDR3 contains 14 residues. V lost 0 bases to trimming and J lost 4 bases, with 9 bases between them. CDR1 LGHNT and CDR2 FRNRAP come from the germline V gene. The CDR3 loop reads CASGLVPRSYGYTF. The CDR3, as DNA: TGTGCTAGTGGTTTGGTACCCAGGTCCTATGGCTACACCTTC.

V gene TRBV19 combines with J gene TRBJ2-5, with D perhaps matching TRBD2 (5 bases). Deletions cut 7 bases from V and 4 bases from J, with 16 bases between. CDR3 length equals 14 residues. Germline CDR1 LNHDA, CDR2 SQIVND (reference sequence). For the CDR3, the DNA is TGTGCCAGTAACGATGGCGGGTGGGGAGAGACCCAGTACTTC. Its protein is CASNDGGWGETQYF. Supplemented by reference TRBV19 and TRBJ2-5, the full variable domain reads DGGITQSPKYLFRKEGQNVTLSCEQNLNHDAMYWYRQDPGQGLRLIYYSQIVNDFQKGDIAEGYSVSREKKESFPLTVTSAQKNPTAFYLCASNDGGWGETQYFGPGTRLLVL.

This clone was seen once. This chain joins TRBV11-3 and TRBJ2-2, with D perhaps TRBD1 (6 bases). The length of the CDR3 is 15 residues. Germline-derived CDR1 and CDR2 are SGHNT and YENEEA. V gave up 5 bases and J gave up 6 bases, with 16 bases separating them. CDR3 protein: CASSVTRGFPGELFF. The CDR3, as DNA: TGTGCCAGCAGCGTAACCAGGGGTTTCCCCGGGGAGCTGTTTTTT.

DNA of the CDR3: TGTGCCAGCAGAGAGACCCCTAGCGGGAGGTTTGGTGAGCAGTTCTTC. Its protein is CASRETPSGRFGEQFF. The rearrangement links TRBV7-9 to TRBJ2-1; 11 bases line up with TRBD2. The CDR3 loop spans 16 amino acids. V was pared by 6 bases and J by 9 bases, with 13 bases of the junction left unmatched. Germline values: CDR1 SEHNR, CDR2 FQNEAQ (reference sequence).

This chain connects TRBV29-1 to TRBJ2-3, with a tentative D call TRBD1 (5 bases). Germline V CDR1 and CDR2: SQVTM, ANQGSEA. Trimming removed 8 bases from V and 0 bases from J, with 12 bases in between. The CDR3 covers 13 residues. This CDR3 is CSTLGRSTDTQYF. The DNA for the CDR3 is TGCAGCACGCTGGGGCGAAGCACAGATACGCAGTATTTT.

V and J are TRBV4-1 and TRBJ1-5; 7 bases match TRBD1. Per the germline V gene, CDR1 is MGHRA and CDR2 is YSYEKL. V trimming: 0 bases; J trimming: 7 bases; junction bases outside the gene matches: 6. The CDR3 is 15 amino acids. CDR3: CASSQDRQGGQPQHF. The CDR3 bases are TGCGCCAGCAGCCAAGATCGCCAGGGGGGACAGCCCCAGCATTTT.

The rearrangement uses TRBV4-3 and TRBJ1-2; 9 bases line up with TRBD1. This CDR3 has 17 residues. Unmatched junction bases numbered 7, after V lost 0 bases and J lost 2 bases. Germline V gene sequence: CDR1 LGHNA, CDR2 YSLEER. CDR3 DNA: TGCGCCAGCAGCCAAGATCATCGACAGGGGGTAAACTATGGCTACACCTTC. It is translated as CASSQDHRQGVNYGYTF.

This chain links TRBV15 with TRBJ2-1; 9 positions agree with TRBD2. Germline trimming cut 0 bases from V and 6 bases from J; bases unmatched to any gene: 3. The CDR3 length is 15 residues. Looked up from germline, CDR1 is LNHNV and CDR2 is YYDKDF (reference sequence). The CDR3 region is CATSRDLAGTNEQFF. CDR3 in DNA: TGTGCCACCAGCAGAGATCTAGCGGGAACCAATGAGCAGTTCTTC. The full variable domain, in which reference TRBV15 and TRBJ2-1 provide the parts outside the CDR3, is DAMVIQNPRYQVTQFGKPVTLSCSQTLNHNVMYWYQQKSSQAPKLLFHYYDKDFNNEADTPDNFQSRRPNTSFCFLDIRSPGLGDTAMYLCATSRDLAGTNEQFFGPGTRLTVL.